The T cell receptor (beta chain) described here comes from a study of blood T cell repertoires in COVID-19. Study background: From T cells, B-cell-depleted T cells, or PBMCs came the material, which was cDNA or gDNA.

V gave up 4 bases and J gave up 2 bases, with 8 bases separating them. The CDR3 is 14 amino acids. Germline assignment: CDR1 MNHEY and CDR2 SVGAGI. Study processing details: Amplification of reference gene primers was used by the study to estimate nucleated cell counts. Clones were read by immunoSEQ multiplex PCR, and TCRdb kept only the in-frame ones, dropping some. V, J and clone size derive from that table, while D and trimming were established from the DNA sequence. The table has 210,000 or so clones, roughly 85% seen once; the top ten hold approximately 5.1%. This clone was seen more than once but under ten times.

The rearrangement uses TRBV6-5 and TRBJ1-4; no clear D gene. The TCR was taken from a man aged 45 to 65 with COVID-19, enrolled during active disease. The sequenced sample was peripheral blood. The CDR3 nucleotides are TGTGCCAGCAGTTGGCTTGCCACTAATGAAAAACTGTTTTTT. Translated: CASSWLATNEKLFF.